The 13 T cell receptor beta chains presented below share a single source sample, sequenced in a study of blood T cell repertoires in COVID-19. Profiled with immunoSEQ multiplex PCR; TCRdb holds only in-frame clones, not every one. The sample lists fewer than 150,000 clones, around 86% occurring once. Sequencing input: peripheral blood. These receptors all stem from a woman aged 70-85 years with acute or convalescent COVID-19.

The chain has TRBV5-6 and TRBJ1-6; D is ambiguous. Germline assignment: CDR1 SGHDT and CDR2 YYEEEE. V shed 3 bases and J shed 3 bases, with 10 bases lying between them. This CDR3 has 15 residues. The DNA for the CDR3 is TGTGCCAGCAGCTCAAAAAACAACTATAATTCACCCCTCCACTTT. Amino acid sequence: CASSSKNNYNSPLHF.

DNA for the CDR3: TGTGCCAGCAGTGATCAGGGTTCTGGGGCCAACGTCCTGACTTTC. Residues: CASSDQGSGANVLTF. The chain recombines TRBV27 with TRBJ2-6; D might be TRBD1 (5 bases). The CDR3 consists of 15 residues. The V end lost 5 bases, the J end lost 1 base, and 9 bases lay between the germline ends. Germline V gives CDR1 MNHEY, CDR2 SMNVEV (reference sequence).

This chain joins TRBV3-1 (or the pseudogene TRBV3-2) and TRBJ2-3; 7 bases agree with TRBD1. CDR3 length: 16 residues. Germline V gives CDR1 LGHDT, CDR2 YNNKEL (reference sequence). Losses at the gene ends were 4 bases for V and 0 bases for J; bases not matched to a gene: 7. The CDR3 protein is CASSPRTGTSTDTQYF. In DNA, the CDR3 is TGTGCCAGCAGCCCTCGGACAGGAACGAGCACAGATACGCAGTATTTT.

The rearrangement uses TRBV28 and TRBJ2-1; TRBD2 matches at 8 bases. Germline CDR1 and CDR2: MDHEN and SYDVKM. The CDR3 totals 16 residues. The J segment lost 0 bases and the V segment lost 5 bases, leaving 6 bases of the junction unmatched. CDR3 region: CASSTERGSSYNEQFF. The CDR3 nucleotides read TGTGCCAGCAGTACGGAGCGGGGGAGCTCCTACAATGAGCAGTTCTTC. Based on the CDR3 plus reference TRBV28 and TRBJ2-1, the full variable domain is DVKVTQSSRYLVKRTGEKVFLECVQDMDHENMFWYRQDPGLGLRLIYFSYDVKMKEKGDIPEGYSVSREKKERFSLILESASTNQTSMYLCASSTERGSSYNEQFFGPGTRLTVL.

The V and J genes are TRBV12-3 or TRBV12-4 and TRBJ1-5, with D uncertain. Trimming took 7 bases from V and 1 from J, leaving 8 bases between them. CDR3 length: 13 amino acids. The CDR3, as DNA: TGTGCCAGCAAAGGAGACAGCAATCAGCCCCAGCATTTT. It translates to CASKGDSNQPQHF.

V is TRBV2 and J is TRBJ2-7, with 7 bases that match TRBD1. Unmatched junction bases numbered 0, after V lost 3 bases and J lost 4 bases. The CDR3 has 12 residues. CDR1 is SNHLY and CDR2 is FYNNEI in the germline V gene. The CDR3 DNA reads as TGTGCCAGCAGTGACAGGGGGTACGAGCAGTACTTC. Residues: CASSDRGYEQYF.

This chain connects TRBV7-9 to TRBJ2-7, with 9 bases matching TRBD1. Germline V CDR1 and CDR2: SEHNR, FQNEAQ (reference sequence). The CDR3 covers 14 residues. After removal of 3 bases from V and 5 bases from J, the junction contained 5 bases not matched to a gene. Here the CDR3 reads CASSFGQGIDEQYF. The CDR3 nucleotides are TGTGCCAGCAGCTTTGGACAGGGGATAGACGAGCAGTACTTC.

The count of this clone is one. CDR3: CASSKGQSVLYTQYF. The CDR3 DNA reads TGTGCCAGTAGTAAGGGGCAGTCCGTATTATATACGCAGTATTTT. The chain uses TRBV19 and TRBJ2-3; TRBD1 might be the D (5 bases). The germline V gene encodes CDR1 LNHDA and CDR2 SQIVND (reference sequence). V was trimmed by 4 bases and J by 7 bases, leaving 18 bases between them. This CDR3 region has 15 residues.

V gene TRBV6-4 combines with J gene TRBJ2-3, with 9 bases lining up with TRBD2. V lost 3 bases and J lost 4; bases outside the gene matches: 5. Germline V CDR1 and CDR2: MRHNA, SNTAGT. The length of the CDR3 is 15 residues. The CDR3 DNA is TGTGCCAGCAGTGAGCGCGGGGGGGCCCCAGATACGCAGTATTTT. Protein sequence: CASSERGGAPDTQYF.

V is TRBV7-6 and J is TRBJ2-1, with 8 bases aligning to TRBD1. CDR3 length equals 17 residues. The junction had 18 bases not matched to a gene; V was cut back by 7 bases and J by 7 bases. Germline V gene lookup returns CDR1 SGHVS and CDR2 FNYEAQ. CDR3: CASTVGLGQGAGNEQFF. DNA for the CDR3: TGTGCCAGCACCGTGGGGCTGGGCCAGGGGGCTGGGAATGAGCAGTTCTTC.

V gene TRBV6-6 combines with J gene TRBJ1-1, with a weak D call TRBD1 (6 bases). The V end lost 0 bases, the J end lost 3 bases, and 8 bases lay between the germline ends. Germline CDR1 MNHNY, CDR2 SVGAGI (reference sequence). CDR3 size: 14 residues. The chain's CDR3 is CASSYSDSDTEAFF. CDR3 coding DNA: TGTGCCAGCAGTTACTCGGACAGTGACACTGAAGCTTTCTTT.

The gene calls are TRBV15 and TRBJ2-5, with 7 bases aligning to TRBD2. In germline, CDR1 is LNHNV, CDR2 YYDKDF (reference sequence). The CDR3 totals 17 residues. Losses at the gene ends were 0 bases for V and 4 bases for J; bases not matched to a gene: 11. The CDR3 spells CATSRDPGTTLGETQYF. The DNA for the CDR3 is TGTGCCACCAGCAGAGATCCCGGGACTACGTTGGGAGAGACCCAGTACTTC.

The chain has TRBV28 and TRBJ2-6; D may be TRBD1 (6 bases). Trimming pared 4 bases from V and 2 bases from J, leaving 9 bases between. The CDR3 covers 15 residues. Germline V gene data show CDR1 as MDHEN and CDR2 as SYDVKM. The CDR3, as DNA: TGTGCCAGCAGTTCCCCAGGGGCTGGGGCCAACGTCCTGACTTTC. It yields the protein CASSSPGAGANVLTF.